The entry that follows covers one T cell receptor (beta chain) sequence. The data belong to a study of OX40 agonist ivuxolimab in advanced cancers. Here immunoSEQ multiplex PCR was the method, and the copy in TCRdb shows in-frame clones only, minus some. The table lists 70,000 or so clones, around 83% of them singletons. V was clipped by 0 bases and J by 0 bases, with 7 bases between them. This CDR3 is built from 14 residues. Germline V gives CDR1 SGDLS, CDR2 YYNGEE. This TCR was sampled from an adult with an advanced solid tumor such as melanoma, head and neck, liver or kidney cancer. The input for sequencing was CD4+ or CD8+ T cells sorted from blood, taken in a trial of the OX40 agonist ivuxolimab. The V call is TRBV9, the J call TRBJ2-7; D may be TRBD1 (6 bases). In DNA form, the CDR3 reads TGTGCCAGCAGCGTAGCGGACAGCTCCTACGAGCAGTACTTC. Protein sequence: CASSVADSSYEQYF. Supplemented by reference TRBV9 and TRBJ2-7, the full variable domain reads DSGVTQTPKHLITATGQRVTLRCSPRSGDLSVYWYQQSLDQGLQFLIQYYNGEERAKGNILERFSAQQFPDLHSELNLSSLELGDSALYFCASSVADSSYEQYFGPGTRLTVT.